The entry below gives a single TCR beta chain sequence along with its context. The antigen is unknown. This PCR relied on a set of 60 Vbeta primers and 13 Jbeta primers. Produced via immunoSEQ multiplex PCR; TCRdb's table is partial and in-frame only. The sample records 150,000 to 200,000 clones, about 90% being singletons. The sample is drawn from a study of cytomegalovirus exposure and HLA in healthy donors. Study conclusions and caveats: Researchers reported in a later analysis that a missense DCLRE1C variant was tied to TCR beta V- and J-gene trimming. Earlier analysis yielded a pattern in which most TCR beta V segments were productive about 90% or about 30% of the time.

Trimming cost V 6 bases and J 3 bases, with 11 bases left between them. Germline CDR1 is MDHEN and CDR2 is SYDVKM. This CDR3 comprises 14 residues. The sample consisted of PBMCs. The source of this sequence is a boy aged 2 to 10 in good health and CMV-seronegative. The chain recombines TRBV28 with TRBJ1-4, with D possibly matching TRBD1 (6 bases). CDR3 sequence (DNA): TGTGCCAGCAGCCTAACAGGGTCTAATGAAAAACTGTTTTTT. It is translated as CASSLTGSNEKLFF.